Here is one TCR beta chain with its context. The CDR3 has 16 residues. Trimming took 1 base from V and 4 from J; bases not matched to a gene: 6. Germline-derived CDR1 and CDR2 are SEHNR and FQNEAQ (reference sequence). The data derive from a study of blood T cell repertoires in COVID-19. Original data processing: Amplified reference gene primers provided the basis for estimating nucleated cell counts. Method: immunoSEQ multiplex PCR; TCRdb's copy keeps in-frame clones and lacks some. V, J and clone size derive from that table, while D and trimming were established from the DNA sequence. The sample comprises about 100,000 clones, around 90% of which are singletons, and around 2.9% rests with the top ten.

The chain combines TRBV7-9 with TRBJ1-4, with 7 bases lining up with TRBD1. The sequenced material came from peripheral blood. This receptor was obtained from a man aged 45-65 years with active or convalescent COVID-19. CDR3 protein: CASSLDQTGSNEKLFF. The CDR3 DNA sequence: TGTGCCAGCAGCTTAGATCAGACAGGGAGTAATGAAAAACTGTTTTTT.